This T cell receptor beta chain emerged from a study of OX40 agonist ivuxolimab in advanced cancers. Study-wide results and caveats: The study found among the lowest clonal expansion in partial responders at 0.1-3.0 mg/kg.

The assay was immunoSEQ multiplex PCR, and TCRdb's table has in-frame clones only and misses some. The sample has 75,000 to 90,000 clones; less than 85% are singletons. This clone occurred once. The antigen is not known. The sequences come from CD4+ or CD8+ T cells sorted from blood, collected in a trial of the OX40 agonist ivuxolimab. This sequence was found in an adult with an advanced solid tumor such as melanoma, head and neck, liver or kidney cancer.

CDR3 loop: CATREREGYNEQFF. In nucleotides, the CDR3 is TGTGCCACGAGGGAGCGGGAAGGGTACAATGAGCAGTTCTTC. The V gene is TRBV6-5, the J gene TRBJ2-1; 7 positions agree with TRBD2. V lost 10 bases, J lost 4 bases, and 10 bases stayed unmatched. The germline V gene has CDR1 MNHEY and CDR2 SVGAGI. The CDR3 is 14 residues long.